This TCR beta chain was documented in a study of control samples from healthy donors and cancer patients. Clones were read by immunoSEQ multiplex PCR, and TCRdb kept only the in-frame ones, dropping some. The repertoire consists of roughly 120,000 clones, with roughly 90% occurring once and the leading ten covering 17%. Looked up from germline, CDR1 is MNHNY and CDR2 is SVGAGI (reference sequence). This CDR3 contains 14 residues. With 6 bases clipped from V and 7 bases from J, the junction kept 10 bases outside the gene matches. Input material: blood. This sequence was found in a woman aged 45-59 years in good health. The rearrangement links TRBV6-6 to TRBJ2-3; 7 nucleotides align to TRBD1. The chain's CDR3 is CASRPRQGSNTQYF. CDR3 DNA: TGTGCCAGCAGACCACGACAGGGATCAAATACGCAGTATTTT.